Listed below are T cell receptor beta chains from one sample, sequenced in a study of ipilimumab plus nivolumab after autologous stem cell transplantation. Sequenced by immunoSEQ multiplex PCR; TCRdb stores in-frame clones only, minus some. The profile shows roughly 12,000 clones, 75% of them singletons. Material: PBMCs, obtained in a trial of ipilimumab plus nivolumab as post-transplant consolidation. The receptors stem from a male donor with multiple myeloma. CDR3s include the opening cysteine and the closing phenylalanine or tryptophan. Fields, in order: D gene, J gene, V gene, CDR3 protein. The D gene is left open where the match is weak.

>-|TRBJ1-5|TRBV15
CATSSSLNRGNQPQHF
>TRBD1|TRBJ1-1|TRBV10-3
CAISEFQGAEAFF
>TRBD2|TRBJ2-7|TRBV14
CASSSSSGGTYEQYF
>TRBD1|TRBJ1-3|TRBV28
CASSPPGQGSAGNTIYF
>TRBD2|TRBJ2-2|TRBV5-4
CASIQGTSDGELFF
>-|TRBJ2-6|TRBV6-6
CASRQGSAGANVLTF
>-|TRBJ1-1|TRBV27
CASSLSGAGNTEAFF
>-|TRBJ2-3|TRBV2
CASSREGTAQYF
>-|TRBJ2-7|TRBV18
CASSPVIHEQYF
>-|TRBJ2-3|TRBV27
CASSYLGDTQYF
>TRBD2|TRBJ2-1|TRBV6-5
CASSSPGLAGKQFF
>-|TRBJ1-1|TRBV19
CASSNPFMKRTDGTEAFF
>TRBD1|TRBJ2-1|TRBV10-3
CAIRFSTGTGGNNEQFF
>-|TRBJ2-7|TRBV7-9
CASSFTTGWGPNYEQYF
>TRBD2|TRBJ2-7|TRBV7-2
CASSSYQAGLLYEQYF
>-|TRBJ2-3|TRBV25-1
CASSPVRDTQYF
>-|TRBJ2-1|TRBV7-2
CASSLRFALVPANEQFF
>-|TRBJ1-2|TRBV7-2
CASSLASGYYGYTF
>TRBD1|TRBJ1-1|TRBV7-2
CASSQVGQGSTEAFF
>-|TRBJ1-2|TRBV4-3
CASSQGQHYGYTF
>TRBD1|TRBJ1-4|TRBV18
CASSFSKPGQGFEKLFF
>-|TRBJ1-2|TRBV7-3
CASSLSANYGYTF
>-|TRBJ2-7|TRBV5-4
CASSPGPMTYEQYF
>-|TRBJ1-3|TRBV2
CASSEAAGLNTIYF
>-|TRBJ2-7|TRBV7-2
CASSRGTHTSSYEQYF
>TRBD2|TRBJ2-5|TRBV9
CASSVSSGGQETQYF
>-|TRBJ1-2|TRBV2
CASSDTSGTSNYGYTF
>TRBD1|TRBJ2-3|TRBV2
CATKPGTGGDTQYF
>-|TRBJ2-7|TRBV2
CASSSSRVSTTLEQYF
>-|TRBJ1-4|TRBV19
CASRPEGGRTNEKLFF
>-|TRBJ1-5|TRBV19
CASSIPGNSNQPQHF
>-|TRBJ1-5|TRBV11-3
CASSLGPNQPQHF
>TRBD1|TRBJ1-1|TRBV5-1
CASSVTGTDDTEAFF
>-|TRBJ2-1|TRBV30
CACIRDDNEQFF
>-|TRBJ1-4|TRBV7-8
CASSLWGATNEKLFF
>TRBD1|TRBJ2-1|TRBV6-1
CASRGDSRYNEQFF
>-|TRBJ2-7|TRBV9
CASGGRGGPGREQYF
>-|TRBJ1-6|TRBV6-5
CASSYKDSPLHF
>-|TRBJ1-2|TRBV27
CASSLREAEGYTF
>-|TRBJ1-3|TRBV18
CASSPTGTENTIYF
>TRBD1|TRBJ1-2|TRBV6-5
CASSYKGRGYGYTF
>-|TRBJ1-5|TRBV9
CDPPTWNNQPQHF
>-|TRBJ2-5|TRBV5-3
CASSFTQGRKTQYF
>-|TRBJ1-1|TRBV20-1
CSARSGVEAFF
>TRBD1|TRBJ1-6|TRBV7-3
CASSPTGGVSPLHF